This T cell receptor beta chain was sequenced during a study of CD8 T cells in Susac syndrome. The study, taken as a whole, reports: It was acknowledged in the study that its TCR sequencing and HLA analysis involved a relatively small number of individuals.

From blood CD8+ and CD4+ T cells, TCR beta sequences were generated. Healthy donors were controls matched for age and sex. This clonotype was picked up one time. Its antigen is unidentified. At one of its ends the junction is not consistent with the germline gene, which may arise from a read error. Germline V CDR1 and CDR2: SEHNR, FQNEAQ (reference sequence). The CDR3 sequence is 13 residues long. cDNA came from roughly 0.53 to 1 ug RNA primed by random hexamers. The immunoSEQ assay covered 54 Vbeta and 13 Jbeta segments for CDR3. MiXCR was run by TCRdb on the immunoSEQ multiplex PCR reads, yielding one entry per CDR3 protein. The data show 150,000 to 200,000 distinct CDR3 sequences, approximately 90% seen once.

The chain links TRBV7-9 to TRBJ1-3; D ambiguous. Sequencing was carried out using CD4+ T cells from PBMCs. The TCR comes from a human donor in good health. CDR3 sequence: CASSLGPRVGPPF. CDR3 coding DNA: TGTGCCAGCAGCTTAGGGCCCAGAGTAGGGCCACCGTTT.